This T cell receptor (beta chain) is from a study of glioma-infiltrating T cells after dendritic cell vaccination. This clone was observed once. The primer mix had 60 V beta and 13 J beta primers. The assay was immunoSEQ multiplex PCR, and TCRdb's table has in-frame clones only and misses some. This sample has about 96,000 clones, with approximately 81% found just once. The input for sequencing was blood, taken before dendritic cell vaccination. The sequence was collected from a human donor with glioblastoma.

CDR3 nucleotide sequence: TGTGCCAGCAGCAAGGTTGGCGGGCGGAGCTCCTACAATGAGCAGTTCTTC. Translation: CASSKVGGRSSYNEQFF. This chain connects TRBV5-4 to TRBJ2-1; D perhaps matches TRBD2 (5 bases). Germline V gives CDR1 SGHNT, CDR2 YYREEE (reference sequence). The CDR3 has 17 residues. Trimming cost V 4 bases and J 0 bases, with 17 bases left between them.